This TCR beta chain was documented in a study of post-analysis software for immune sequencing data. The germline V gene has CDR1 SGHTA and CDR2 FQGNSA. Trimming stripped 3 bases from V and 6 bases from J, with 14 bases between. CDR3 length: 14 amino acids. About this clonotype: Its antigen remains unknown.

Broader study findings: There were about five TRBV segments more frequent in patients than controls, and TRBV5-6, TRBV5-1 and TRBV20-1 were among them. Among multiple sclerosis patients, normalized Chao1 diversity was significantly below that of controls.

Carried by the TCR beta cDNA libraries were unique molecular identifiers. Yield was approximately 500,000 cDNA molecules from around 1 to 9.1 million T cells. TCRdb reprocessed the PCR reads via MiXCR and lists one record per CDR3 protein. The sample includes 380,000 or so distinct CDR3 sequences, roughly 30% of them seen just once. The genes are TRBV7-2 and TRBJ1-1, with TRBD1 as a possible D gene (6 bases). The sample was blood. This TCR was sampled from a girl aged 10 to 17 with multiple sclerosis. The CDR3 DNA reads as TGTGCCAGCAGCTTTACAGGGTTTAACGCTGAAGCTTTCTTT. Protein sequence: CASSFTGFNAEAFF.